The 11 T cell receptor beta chains below all came from one sample that was sequenced in a study of T cell clonotyping in hematopoietic cell transplantation. Sequenced by immunoSEQ multiplex PCR; TCRdb stores in-frame clones only, minus some. The table shows around 25,000 clones, with 60% to 75% occurring only once. The time point was: recipient sample about 28 days before transplant, after cytoreduction. The material was peripheral blood mononuclear cells, obtained before stem cell transplant. The receptor set was obtained from a man between 50 and 59 years old with myelodysplastic syndrome. Some clones in this sample may be carry-over from other donors' samples.

The chain links TRBV6-6 to TRBJ2-7; 10 positions agree with TRBD1. CDR3 length: 14 residues. CDR1 is MNHNY and CDR2 is SVGAGI in the germline V gene (reference sequence). Trimming at V came to 5 bases and at J to 2 bases, leaving 3 bases not matched to a gene. The CDR3, as DNA: TGTGCCAGCAGTCGGGGGACAGGGGCCTACGAGCAGTACTTC. Translating it yields CASSRGTGAYEQYF.

This clone showed up just a few times. The gene calls are TRBV4-3 and TRBJ2-5; D might be TRBD2 (6 bases). Germline loops: CDR1 LGHNA, CDR2 YSLEER. V was trimmed by 1 base and J by 8 bases, leaving 14 bases between them. This CDR3 has 14 amino acids. The CDR3 DNA reads TGCGCCAGCAGCCAAGTGGGGGGACCGAACACCCAGTACTTC. It translates to CASSQVGGPNTQYF.

The rearrangement links TRBV29-1 to TRBJ2-7; D remains unclear. The CDR3 has 12 amino acids. Germline CDR1 SQVTM, CDR2 ANQGSEA. Trimming took off 8 bases at V and 0 bases at J, with 11 bases between the two ends. In DNA, the CDR3 is TGCAGCAGCCTGGGCGACTCCTACGAGCAGTACTTC. Amino acids: CSSLGDSYEQYF.

Remarks on this clone: An end of the junction does not agree with germline; a read error may underlie this. This chain joins TRBV30 and TRBJ2-4; 8 bases agree with TRBD2. The CDR3 loop spans 14 amino acids. Germline V CDR1 and CDR2: GTSNPN, SVGIG (reference sequence). CDR3 DNA: TGTGCCTGGAGTGTAGCGGGGGCCATAAACATTCAGTACTTC. It encodes CAWSVAGAINIQYF.

The chain links TRBV29-1 to TRBJ2-3; TRBD2 agrees at 9 bases. The CDR3 contains 16 residues. Germline V CDR1 and CDR2: SQVTM, ANQGSEA. J lost 1 base, V lost 3 bases, and 8 bases had no gene match. CDR3 loop: CSVDGLAGAGTDTQYF. CDR3 sequence (DNA): TGCAGCGTTGATGGGTTAGCGGGAGCCGGCACAGATACGCAGTATTTT.

This clone was observed a handful of times. This sequence joins TRBV6-5 and TRBJ1-2; 10 positions match TRBD1. The germline V gene encodes CDR1 MNHEY and CDR2 SVGAGI. V was pared by 5 bases and J by 7 bases, with 4 bases of the junction left unmatched. The CDR3 is 13 amino acids. CDR3 nucleotide sequence: TGTGCCAGCAGTGACCGGGACAGGGGTGGCTACACCTTC. It encodes CASSDRDRGGYTF.

The V gene is TRBV5-6, the J gene TRBJ2-7, with 7 bases that match TRBD1. V gave up 0 bases and J gave up 6 bases; unmatched junction bases: 9. The CDR3 has 15 amino acids. Germline lookup yields CDR1 SGHDT and CDR2 YYEEEE. This chain's CDR3 is CASSLVGRGRFEQYF. CDR3 DNA sequence: TGTGCCAGCAGCTTGGTCGGTAGGGGGCGCTTCGAGCAGTACTTC.

The V and J genes are TRBV6-5 and TRBJ2-3, with D perhaps TRBD1 or TRBD2 (5 bases each). This CDR3 has 15 residues. V was shortened by 0 bases and J by 2 bases, with 9 bases between the two germline ends. CDR1 is MNHEY and CDR2 is SVGAGI in the germline V gene. The CDR3 loop reads CASSYSGPHTDTQYF. For the CDR3, the DNA is TGTGCCAGCAGTTACTCGGGACCCCACACAGATACGCAGTATTTT.

The count of this clone is one. The genes are TRBV4-2 and TRBJ2-1; 8 positions match TRBD2. Germline V gene lookup returns CDR1 LGHNA and CDR2 YNFKEQ. This CDR3 spans 15 amino acids. Trimming took 1 base from V and 4 from J; bases not matched to a gene: 3. Here the CDR3 DNA reads TGTGCCAGCAGCCAAGTAGGCGGGGGGTACAATGAGCAGTTCTTC. Residues: CASSQVGGGYNEQFF.

This clone came up a few times. V and J are TRBV28 and TRBJ1-4; D is ambiguous. Germline CDR1 and CDR2: MDHEN and SYDVKM. The CDR3 is 14 amino acids. Trimming took 3 bases from V and 4 from J, leaving 9 bases between them. The CDR3 nucleotides read TGTGCCAGCAGTTTCCCAGCACTTAATGAAAAACTGTTTTTT. This gives the protein CASSFPALNEKLFF.

The genes are TRBV27 and TRBJ2-7; 8 bases line up with TRBD2. Germline CDR1 MNHEY, CDR2 SMNVEV (reference sequence). The CDR3 is made up of 15 amino acids. V gave up 4 bases and J gave up 3 bases; unmatched junction bases: 8. CDR3 amino acids: CASSSPGGRVYEQYF. Written as DNA, the CDR3 is TGTGCCAGCAGTTCCCCGGGAGGGCGAGTCTACGAGCAGTACTTC.